This TCR beta chain is from a study of human T cells and chemical hapten exposure. Study background: Each patient's scalp received weekly diphenylcyclopropenone throughout the approximately 24-week study. Findings and limits, study-wide: It was expanded TCRs that formed significantly more large CDR3 similarity clusters than controls did.

As to time point: pre-sensitization, week 0. Treatment specified: therapeutic diphenylcyclopropenone sensitization with weekly scalp DPC. Only after blood had been drawn was each patch test applied. Every donor had alopecia and was 18 to 70 years old; all were suitable for DPC. The CDR3 has 14 amino acids. Germline lookup yields CDR1 MNHEY and CDR2 SVGAGI. Trimming removed 2 bases from V and 7 bases from J, with 12 bases in between. Regarding this clonotype: Its antigen remains unknown.

TCRdb re-called the RACE reads through MiXCR, storing one row per CDR3 protein. The table includes approximately 260,000 distinct CDR3 sequences, roughly 7.4% detected once. The gene calls are TRBV6-5 and TRBJ2-4; a weak D match, TRBD1 (6 bases). The sample consisted of whole blood, taken in connection with sensitization to the hapten diphenylcyclopropenone (DPC). The sequence was obtained from a man aged 18 to 29 with alopecia areata. Some clones in this sample may be carry-over from other donors' samples. The CDR3 DNA reads TGTGCCAGCAGTTACAGGGGGTATAGGAACATTCAGTACTTC. As protein: CASSYRGYRNIQYF.